This TCR beta chain was observed in a study of cytomegalovirus exposure and HLA in healthy donors. This clone was counted once. Its antigen is not known. V trimming: 3 bases; J trimming: 0 bases; junction bases outside the gene matches: 5. Germline V gene data show CDR1 as LNHDA and CDR2 as SQIVND (reference sequence). The length of the CDR3 is 15 residues. The primer mix had 60 Vbeta and 13 Jbeta primers. TCRdb keeps only in-frame clones here, not all; method: immunoSEQ multiplex PCR. The sample has 150,000 to 200,000 clones; approximately 70% are singletons. Study-wide results and limits: For most TCR beta V segments, an earlier analysis put the productive rate at about 87% or about 30% of the time. Under in vitro conditions, a few CMV-associated chains were confirmed as specific for CMV antigens. A missense variant in DCLRE1C was later tied to TCR beta V- and J-gene trimming.

This TCR was recovered from a man aged 35-49 years in good health and CMV-seropositive. The chain links TRBV19 to TRBJ2-7; the match to TRBD2 covers 7 bases. Material: PBMCs. CDR3 amino acids: CASSMSSGGSYEQYF. Written as DNA, the CDR3 is TGTGCCAGTAGTATGAGCTCGGGGGGCTCCTACGAGCAGTACTTC.